Listed below are T cell receptor beta chains from one sample, sequenced in a study of vaccination effects on CD4 cells after COVID-19. Data came from immunoSEQ multiplex PCR; TCRdb stores just in-frame clones and leaves some out. Here the sample spans about 31,000 clones, 55% to 70% being singletons. These TCRs are of unknown antigen specificity. Sequenced here: CD4+ T cells from PBMCs cultured with SARS-CoV-2 spike peptides, sampled after COVID-19 vaccination. The receptors originated from a human donor who received a COVID-19 vaccine. Both conserved end residues are part of each CDR3. D genes are given only for firm matches. Clone size is given for some rows only: seen once, a few or many times, or a class if the clone is expanded.

J	V	size	D	CDR3	DNA
TRBJ2-7	TRBV24-1	NA	TRBD1	CATSDPGQGNSYEQYF	TGTGCCACCAGTGACCCGGGACAGGGGAACTCCTACGAGCAGTACTTC
TRBJ1-4	TRBV10-3	NA	NA	CAISDNGGATNEKLFF	TGTGCCATCAGTGATAATGGGGGTGCAACTAATGAAAAACTGTTTTTT
TRBJ2-2	TRBV19	NA	TRBD2	CASSRFLAGGTNTGELFF	TGTGCCAGTAGTCGATTTCTAGCGGGAGGGACGAACACCGGGGAGCTGTTTTTT
TRBJ2-3	TRBV24-1	NA	TRBD1	CATSGDRSYTDTQYF	TGTGCCACCAGTGGGGACAGGTCATACACAGATACGCAGTATTTT
TRBJ1-1	TRBV23-1	NA	TRBD1	CARGQENTEAFF	TGCGCCAGAGGACAGGAGAACACTGAAGCTTTCTTT
TRBJ1-5	TRBV30	NA	NA	CAWSVRGNQPQHF	TGTGCCTGGAGTGTACGCGGCAATCAGCCCCAGCATTTT
TRBJ2-1	TRBV18	NA	NA	CASSPVSSDPSYNEQFF	TGTGCCAGCTCACCAGTTTCTTCTGACCCCTCCTACAATGAGCAGTTCTTC
TRBJ1-6	TRBV9	NA	NA	CASSVDSNSPLHF	TGTGCCAGCAGCGTTGACAGTAATTCACCCCTCCACTTT
TRBJ1-4	TRBV27	NA	TRBD1	CASSSGQGATESEKLFF	TGTGCCAGCAGCTCGGGACAGGGGGCGACGGAAAGTGAAAAACTGTTTTTT
TRBJ1-1	TRBV29-1	NA	NA	CSVDGMDTEAFF	TGCAGCGTTGACGGGATGGACACTGAAGCTTTCTTT
TRBJ2-6	TRBV4-1	NA	NA	CASSLTNSGANVLTF	TGCGCCAGCAGCCTAACCAATTCTGGGGCCAACGTCCTGACTTTC
TRBJ1-5	TRBV6-5	few	TRBD1	CASSNRDRDQPQHF	TGTGCCAGCAGTAACCGGGACAGGGATCAGCCCCAGCATTTT